This passage covers 5 T cell receptor beta chains from one sample sequenced in a study of blood T cells in healthy people across ages. A second about 7 to 11 cycle PCR used barcoded and J-beta primers. TCRdb re-derived calls from the 5' RACE reads in MiXCR, one entry per CDR3 protein. This sample has about 830,000 distinct CDR3 sequences, with around 62% found just once. Material for sequencing was blood. These receptors all stem from a man aged 25-45 years in good health.

Only one count was recorded for this clonotype. V gene TRBV7-9 combines with J gene TRBJ2-1; TRBD2 might be the D (6 bases). From germline, CDR1 is SEHNR and CDR2 FQNEAQ (reference sequence). Trimming cost V 5 bases and J 6 bases, with 11 bases left between them. The CDR3 has 13 residues. CDR3 sequence (DNA): TGTGCCAGCAGCAACCGGGAGCGCAATGAGCAGTTCTTC. It translates to CASSNRERNEQFF. The complete variable domain, with remaining parts taken from reference TRBV7-9 and TRBJ2-1, reads DTGVSQNPRHKITKRGQNVTFRCDPISEHNRLYWYRQTLGQGPEFLTYFQNEAQLEKSRLLSDRFSAERPKGSFSTLEIQRTEQGDSAMYLCASSNRERNEQFFGPGTRLTVL.

The rearrangement links TRBV15 to TRBJ1-2, with D perhaps matching TRBD1 (6 bases). The CDR3 runs 17 residues. The germline CDR1 and CDR2 sequences are LNHNV and YYDKDF (reference sequence). V lost 1 base and J 0 bases, leaving 15 bases between the germline ends. The CDR3: CATSRGGQLGANYGYTF. CDR3 nucleotides: TGTGCCACCAGCAGAGGAGGACAGCTAGGCGCTAACTATGGCTACACCTTC. Full variable domain (rest looked up from reference TRBV15 and TRBJ1-2): DAMVIQNPRYQVTQFGKPVTLSCSQTLNHNVMYWYQQKSSQAPKLLFHYYDKDFNNEADTPDNFQSRRPNTSFCFLDIRSPGLGDTAMYLCATSRGGQLGANYGYTFGSGTRLTVV.

This chain connects TRBV7-2 to TRBJ1-2; tentative D call: TRBD1 (6 bases). Trimming shortened V by 4 bases and J by 3 bases, and 15 bases separated the two germline ends. This CDR3 region has 15 residues. Germline CDR1 SGHTA, CDR2 FQGNSA. The CDR3 bases are TGTGCCAGCAGCTGGACAGCACCGATGGACTATGGCTACACCTTC. Its translation: CASSWTAPMDYGYTF.

The J gene is TRBJ2-7, the V gene TRBV2, with D uncertain. Per germline, CDR1 SNHLY and CDR2 FYNNEI. The CDR3 spans 13 residues. The ends were cut back, 4 bases at V and 1 base at J, with 8 bases in the middle. Here the CDR3 reads CASSASGSYEQYF. CDR3 nucleotide sequence: TGTGCCAGCAGTGCTTCGGGTTCCTACGAGCAGTACTTC.

The sample holds many counts of this clonotype. The V call is TRBV6-6, the J call TRBJ2-7; perhaps TRBD2 as D (6 bases). CDR3 length: 16 amino acids. Germline V gene lookup returns CDR1 MNHNY and CDR2 SVGAGI (reference sequence). Trimming pared 0 bases from V and 1 base from J, leaving 13 bases between. CDR3 coding DNA: TGTGCCAGCAGTTACTCCCCGGGGGAGCGTTCCTACGAGCAGTACTTC. Protein: CASSYSPGERSYEQYF.